The entry below gives a single T cell receptor beta chain sequence along with its context. The sample belongs to a study of blood T cell repertoires in COVID-19. Study background: There were acute and convalescent COVID-19 samples, and they came from the United States, Italy and Spain. Nucleic acid was either cDNA or gDNA, and it came from T cells, B-cell-depleted T cells, or PBMCs.

Original handling: Reference gene primers were amplified, and this amplification served to estimate nucleated cell counts. The method was immunoSEQ multiplex PCR; TCRdb's version includes in-frame clones alone and lacks a portion of them. D and trimming were read from the DNA, whereas the V and J calls and clone size are those reported in that table. The repertoire holds 220,000 or so clones, with 75% to 90% as singletons. V was clipped by 1 base and J by 5 bases; unmatched bases: 10. In germline, CDR1 is SGHTA, CDR2 FQGNSA. The CDR3 contains 17 residues. This chain joins TRBV7-2 and TRBJ2-3; 9 positions agree with TRBD2. This TCR was recovered from a man aged 60-69 years who had recovered from COVID-19. The material sequenced was peripheral blood. CDR3 DNA: TGTGCCAGCAGCTTAGTTATGAGGACTAGCGAGGAAGATACGCAGTATTTT. It translates to CASSLVMRTSEEDTQYF.